These 23 T cell receptor beta chains share one sample of origin, sequenced in a study of beta chain features in type 1 diabetes. TCRB transcripts that were expressed got sequenced, as all of the isolated RNA had been reverse transcribed. TCRdb's table, derived via immunoSEQ multiplex PCR, lists solely in-frame clones and lacks some. In the table there are hundreds of thousands of clones, about 29% of which are singletons. Sequenced input: naive CD4+ T cells from blood. Receptor source: a young man in good health.

A note on this clone: Different DNA sequences within this sample yield the same CDR3. J is TRBJ1-5 and V is TRBV30, with no clear D. The ends were cut back, 3 bases at V and 4 bases at J, with 10 bases in the middle. This CDR3 is 13 amino acids long. Germline-derived CDR1 and CDR2 are GTSNPN and SVGIG (reference sequence). The CDR3 sequence is CAWSGGSNQPQHF. DNA for the CDR3: TGTGCCTGGAGCGGAGGGAGTAATCAGCCCCAGCATTTT.

V gene TRBV5-1 combines with J gene TRBJ2-7; D is unclear. V lost 4 bases to trimming and J lost 4 bases, with 12 bases between them. Germline CDR1 SGHRS, CDR2 YFSETQ. CDR3 size: 13 residues. This CDR3 reads CASSQPNVYEQYF. The CDR3 region has the DNA TGCGCCAGCAGCCAGCCGAATGTTTACGAGCAGTACTTC. The full variable domain, in which reference TRBV5-1 and TRBJ2-7 provide the parts outside the CDR3, is KAGVTQTPRYLIKTRGQQVTLSCSPISGHRSVSWYQQTPGQGLQFLFEYFSETQRNKGNFPGRFSGRQFSNSRSEMNVSTLELGDSALYLCASSQPNVYEQYFGPGTRLTVT.

The gene calls are TRBV29-1 and TRBJ2-3, with 7 bases aligning to TRBD2. CDR3 length equals 13 residues. Germline CDR1 reads SQVTM; CDR2 reads ANQGSEA. V shed 4 bases and J 1 base; nucleotides not matched to a gene: 2. CDR3 amino acids: CSVGGSGTDTQYF. The CDR3 region has the DNA TGCAGCGTTGGCGGGAGTGGCACAGATACGCAGTATTTT.

The J gene is TRBJ2-7, the V gene TRBV6-5; the D call may be TRBD1 or TRBD2 (5 bases each). Trimming pared 7 bases from V and 6 bases from J, leaving 10 bases between. Germline loops: CDR1 MNHEY, CDR2 SVGAGI. This CDR3 comprises 11 residues. CDR3 sequence: CASTGPSEQYF. CDR3 coding DNA: TGTGCCAGCACGGGACCCAGCGAGCAGTACTTC.

The gene calls are TRBV2 and TRBJ1-1, with D possibly matching TRBD1 (5 bases). V lost 3 bases and J 3 bases, leaving 11 bases between the germline ends. This CDR3 has 14 amino acids. From germline, CDR1 is SNHLY and CDR2 FYNNEI. The CDR3 loop is CASSDEGRDTEAFF. The DNA for the CDR3 is TGTGCCAGCAGTGATGAGGGGAGGGACACTGAAGCTTTCTTT.

The V gene is TRBV6-5, the J gene TRBJ2-5, with D maybe TRBD2 (5 bases). Germline CDR1 is MNHEY and CDR2 is SVGAGI. The V end was cut by 0 bases, the J end by 12 bases, with 20 bases between. CDR3 length: 15 amino acids. CDR3 amino acids: CASSYSKYGWRSEYF. The DNA of the CDR3 is TGTGCCAGCAGTTACTCGAAATACGGGTGGAGGTCGGAGTACTTC.

V usage is TRBV9 and J usage is TRBJ2-5, with 9 nucleotides matching TRBD2. The germline V gene encodes CDR1 SGDLS and CDR2 YYNGEE. The CDR3 is made up of 15 amino acids. V trimming: 0 bases; J trimming: 5 bases; junction bases outside the gene matches: 5. The CDR3 region is CASSVAVAGVETQYF. CDR3 DNA: TGTGCCAGCAGCGTAGCGGTAGCGGGAGTGGAGACCCAGTACTTC. The full variable domain, its missing parts supplied by reference TRBV9 and TRBJ2-5, is DSGVTQTPKHLITATGQRVTLRCSPRSGDLSVYWYQQSLDQGLQFLIQYYNGEERAKGNILERFSAQQFPDLHSELNLSSLELGDSALYFCASSVAVAGVETQYFGPGTRLLVL.

This clone showed up just once. J is TRBJ2-5 and V is TRBV7-6, with D unresolved. The CDR3 runs to 13 residues. Germline V gene data show CDR1 as SGHVS and CDR2 as FNYEAQ. V was pared by 0 bases and J by 2 bases, with 4 bases between. CDR3 loop: CASSLAAQETQYF. For the CDR3, the DNA is TGTGCCAGCAGCTTAGCAGCACAAGAGACCCAGTACTTC.

This clone has more than one count but fewer than ten. This CDR3 reads CASSFSPSGSSYEQYF. The CDR3 DNA follows: TGCGCCAGCTCTTTCAGCCCCAGCGGGAGTTCCTACGAGCAGTACTTC. This chain uses TRBV4-1 with TRBJ2-7; the match to TRBD2 covers 8 bases. CDR1 MGHRA and CDR2 YSYEKL come from the germline V gene. The V and J ends lost 8 bases and 1 base, in that order; junction bases with no gene match: 13. The CDR3 has 16 residues.

The CDR3 DNA follows: TGCAGCGTTGATTGGGCCCTCTCCTACAATGAGCAGTTCTTC. Residues: CSVDWALSYNEQFF. This chain joins TRBV29-1 and TRBJ2-1; D is unresolved. V was pared by 3 bases and J by 0 bases, with 9 bases between. There are 14 residues in the CDR3. Germline V gene data show CDR1 as SQVTM and CDR2 as ANQGSEA.

This chain uses TRBV19 with TRBJ2-1; 11 bases match TRBD2. Germline assignment: CDR1 LNHDA and CDR2 SQIVND (reference sequence). The CDR3 runs 17 residues. Trimming at V came to 1 base and at J to 2 bases, leaving 4 bases not matched to a gene. Here the CDR3 reads CASSIALAGGPYNEQFF. The CDR3 DNA is TGTGCCAGTAGTATAGCCCTAGCGGGGGGTCCCTACAATGAGCAGTTCTTC.

This sequence joins TRBV2 and TRBJ1-1; 7 nucleotides match TRBD1. Germline values: CDR1 SNHLY, CDR2 FYNNEI. With V trimmed by 4 bases and J by 1 base, 0 bases remained unmatched. CDR3 length: 13 residues. The CDR3 spells CASSGDRNTEAFF. CDR3 sequence (DNA): TGTGCCAGCAGTGGGGACAGGAACACTGAAGCTTTCTTT.

This chain's CDR3 is CASSLSGTGEETQYF. For the CDR3, the DNA is TGCGCCAGCAGCTTGTCCGGGACAGGGGAAGAGACCCAGTACTTC. The J gene is TRBJ2-5, the V gene TRBV5-1; 10 bases fit TRBD1. Looked up from germline, CDR1 is SGHRS and CDR2 is YFSETQ. The CDR3 contains 15 residues. With V trimmed by 1 base and J by 3 bases, 3 bases remained unmatched.

This clone was seen a few times. The chain combines TRBV29-1 with TRBJ2-1, with TRBD2 as a possible D gene (6 bases). The CDR3 totals 16 residues. Germline values: CDR1 SQVTM, CDR2 ANQGSEA. V was shortened by 6 bases and J by 4 bases, with 22 bases between the two germline ends. The DNA for the CDR3 is TGCAGCGTGAAAGGGACTGCCGACGCCCCATACAATGAGCAGTTCTTC. The encoded protein is CSVKGTADAPYNEQFF.

The chain recombines TRBV7-2 with TRBJ2-7, with a tentative D call TRBD2 (6 bases). Germline CDR1 is SGHTA and CDR2 is FQGNSA. CDR3 length: 15 residues. Trimming shortened V by 4 bases and J by 4 bases, and 17 bases separated the two germline ends. CDR3 loop: CASSSQSGQTYEQYF. For the CDR3, the DNA is TGTGCCAGCAGCTCCCAAAGCGGGCAGACTTACGAGCAGTACTTC.

V and J are TRBV29-1 and TRBJ1-1; the D is unclear. Trimming removed 1 base from V and 3 bases from J, with 15 bases in between. The CDR3 contains 15 residues. CDR1 is SQVTM, CDR2 ANQGSEA, per germline. In DNA form, the CDR3 reads TGCAGCGTTGAAGGAGGAGACTTCGGGTACACTGAAGCTTTCTTT. Translated: CSVEGGDFGYTEAFF.

This clone was counted between two and nine times. This rearrangement joins TRBV9 to TRBJ2-4; 9 nucleotides align to TRBD1. The CDR3 runs 15 residues. J was trimmed by 8 bases and V by 1 base; bases with no gene match: 7. CDR1 and CDR2 (germline): SGDLS, YYNGEE. This chain's CDR3 is CASSVKTGGEDIQYF. DNA for the CDR3: TGTGCCAGCAGCGTAAAGACAGGGGGTGAGGACATTCAGTACTTC.

The genes are TRBV7-9 and TRBJ1-1; 7 bases map to TRBD1. The germline CDR1 and CDR2 sequences are SEHNR and FQNEAQ (reference sequence). The CDR3 extends over 14 amino acids. Germline trimming cut 1 base from V and 7 bases from J; bases unmatched to any gene: 6. The CDR3 region has the DNA TGTGCCAGCAGCTTAGATGCAGGGGGTGGTGAAGCTTTCTTT. Its translation is CASSLDAGGGEAFF.

The DNA of the CDR3 is TGCGCCAGCAGCCAAGTGGGACTAGCGGGCGGTGAGCAGTACTTC. It translates to CASSQVGLAGGEQYF. This rearrangement joins TRBV4-1 to TRBJ2-7, with TRBD2 matching 12 bases. The CDR3 consists of 15 residues. V gave up 1 base and J gave up 7 bases; unmatched junction bases: 5. Germline CDR1 and CDR2: MGHRA and YSYEKL.

V gene TRBV30 combines with J gene TRBJ1-6; D call uncertain. CDR1 and CDR2 (germline): GTSNPN, SVGIG (reference sequence). The CDR3 consists of 13 residues. The V end lost 4 bases, the J end lost 9 bases, and 13 bases lay between the germline ends. This CDR3 reads CAWTLRRGSPLHF. The CDR3 nucleotides are TGTGCCTGGACCCTCAGACGGGGTTCACCCCTCCACTTT.

This clone was detected only a few times. The chain joins TRBV25-1 to TRBJ1-4, with a tentative D call TRBD1 (5 bases). V gave up 6 bases and J gave up 3 bases, with 14 bases separating them. Germline V CDR1 and CDR2: MGHDK, SYGVNS. This CDR3 region has 15 residues. CDR3 in amino acids: CASSLGRVANEKLFF. The CDR3 DNA follows: TGTGCCAGCAGCCTGGGGCGGGTAGCTAATGAAAAACTGTTTTTT.

There are a few counts of this clone. The chain recombines TRBV5-6 with TRBJ2-2, with TRBD1 as a possible D gene (5 bases). Between the trimmed V and J ends, which lost 4 bases and 3 bases, there was a span of 16 bases. The CDR3 covers 16 residues. Germline V CDR1 and CDR2: SGHDT, YYEEEE. The chain's CDR3 is CASSKSGQVDTGELFF. The CDR3 coding sequence is TGTGCCAGCAGCAAGTCAGGGCAGGTCGACACCGGGGAGCTGTTTTTT.

This clone has just a few counts. This sequence joins TRBV4-1 and TRBJ2-7; D is perhaps TRBD1 or TRBD2 (5 bases each). V lost 0 bases, J lost 3 bases, and 9 bases lay in between. Germline V lookup: CDR1 MGHRA, CDR2 YSYEKL. This CDR3 region has 14 residues. CDR3 residues: CASSQEGTSYEQYF. CDR3 DNA: TGCGCCAGCAGCCAAGAGGGGACCAGCTACGAGCAGTACTTC.